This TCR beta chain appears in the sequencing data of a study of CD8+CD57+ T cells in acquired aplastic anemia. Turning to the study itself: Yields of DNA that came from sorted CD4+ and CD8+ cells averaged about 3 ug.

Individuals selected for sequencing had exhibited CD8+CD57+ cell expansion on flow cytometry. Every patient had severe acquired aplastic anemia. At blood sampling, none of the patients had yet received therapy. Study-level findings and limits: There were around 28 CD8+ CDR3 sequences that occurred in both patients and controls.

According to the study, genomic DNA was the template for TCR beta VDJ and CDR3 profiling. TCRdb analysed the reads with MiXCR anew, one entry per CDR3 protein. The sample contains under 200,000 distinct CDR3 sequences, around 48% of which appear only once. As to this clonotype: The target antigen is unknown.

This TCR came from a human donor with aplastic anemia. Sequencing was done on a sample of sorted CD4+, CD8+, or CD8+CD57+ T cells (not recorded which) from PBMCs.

The DNA for the CDR3 is TGCGCCAGCAGTGGTGGGACAGAGAACACTGAAGCTTTCTTT. Its translation is CASSGGTENTEAFF. This chain links TRBV10-1 with TRBJ1-1, with 7 bases lining up with TRBD1. The CDR3 consists of 14 residues. V was clipped by 4 bases and J by 1 base; unmatched bases: 3. CDR1 and CDR2 (germline): WNHNN, SYGVQD (reference sequence).